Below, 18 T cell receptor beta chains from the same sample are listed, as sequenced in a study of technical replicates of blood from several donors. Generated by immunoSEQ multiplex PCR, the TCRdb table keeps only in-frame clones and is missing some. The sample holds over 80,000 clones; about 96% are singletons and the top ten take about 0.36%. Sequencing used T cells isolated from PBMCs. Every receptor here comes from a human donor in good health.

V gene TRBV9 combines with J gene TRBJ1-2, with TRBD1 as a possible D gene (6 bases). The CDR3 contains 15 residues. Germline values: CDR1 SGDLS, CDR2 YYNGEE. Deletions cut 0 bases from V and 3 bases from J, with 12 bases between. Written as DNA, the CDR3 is TGTGCCAGCAGCGTAGCAGGGGCTTATTACTATGGCTACACCTTC. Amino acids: CASSVAGAYYYGYTF.

The CDR3 sequence is CASSIRGGAGANVLTF. CDR3 bases: TGTGCCAGTAGTATCAGAGGGGGTGCTGGGGCCAACGTCCTGACTTTC. The V gene is TRBV19, the J gene TRBJ2-6; possible D gene TRBD1, 6 bases. In germline, CDR1 is LNHDA, CDR2 SQIVND (reference sequence). V was trimmed by 3 bases and J by 2 bases, leaving 11 bases between them. The length of the CDR3 is 16 residues. The whole variable domain, filled in from reference TRBV19 and TRBJ2-6, reads DGGITQSPKYLFRKEGQNVTLSCEQNLNHDAMYWYRQDPGQGLRLIYYSQIVNDFQKGDIAEGYSVSREKKESFPLTVTSAQKNPTAFYLCASSIRGGAGANVLTFGAGSRLTVL.

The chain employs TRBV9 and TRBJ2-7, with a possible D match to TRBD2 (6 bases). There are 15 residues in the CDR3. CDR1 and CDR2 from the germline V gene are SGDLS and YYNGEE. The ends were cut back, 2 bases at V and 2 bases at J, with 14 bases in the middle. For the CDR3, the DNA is TGTGCCAGCAGCGTTGGCGGGGTTGGGGCCTACGAGCAGTACTTC. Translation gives CASSVGGVGAYEQYF.

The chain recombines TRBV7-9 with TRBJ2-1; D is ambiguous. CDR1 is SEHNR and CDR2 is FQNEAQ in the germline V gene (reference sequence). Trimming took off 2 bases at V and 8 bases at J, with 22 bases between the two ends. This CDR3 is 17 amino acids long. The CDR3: CASSLFLLVSDVDEQFF. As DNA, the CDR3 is TGTGCCAGCAGCTTATTCCTTCTAGTAAGCGATGTCGATGAGCAGTTCTTC.

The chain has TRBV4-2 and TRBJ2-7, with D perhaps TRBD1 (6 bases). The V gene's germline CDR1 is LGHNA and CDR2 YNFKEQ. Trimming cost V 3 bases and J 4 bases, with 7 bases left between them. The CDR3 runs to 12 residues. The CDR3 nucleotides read TGTGCCAGCAGCCAGACAGGTTACGAGCAGTACTTC. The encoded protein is CASSQTGYEQYF.

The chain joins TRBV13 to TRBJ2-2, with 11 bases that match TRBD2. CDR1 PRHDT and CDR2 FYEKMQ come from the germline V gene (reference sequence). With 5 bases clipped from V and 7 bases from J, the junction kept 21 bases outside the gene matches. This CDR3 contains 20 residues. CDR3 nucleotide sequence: TGTGCCAGCAGCCCCCCCCTGACAGGGGAGACTAGCGGGATCAGCGGGGAGCTGTTTTTT. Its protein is CASSPPLTGETSGISGELFF.

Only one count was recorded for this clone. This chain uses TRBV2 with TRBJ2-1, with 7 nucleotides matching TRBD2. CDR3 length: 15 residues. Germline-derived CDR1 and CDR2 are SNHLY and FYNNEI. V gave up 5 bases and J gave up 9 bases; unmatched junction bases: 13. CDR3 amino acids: CASSSETGLVFEQFF. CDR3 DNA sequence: TGTGCCAGCAGTTCGGAGACCGGACTAGTTTTTGAGCAGTTCTTC. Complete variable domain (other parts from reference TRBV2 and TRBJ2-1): EPEVTQTPSHQVTQMGQEVILRCVPISNHLYFYWYRQILGQKVEFLVSFYNNEISEKSEIFDDQFSVERPDGSNFTLKIRSTKLEDSAMYFCASSSETGLVFEQFFGPGTRLTVL.

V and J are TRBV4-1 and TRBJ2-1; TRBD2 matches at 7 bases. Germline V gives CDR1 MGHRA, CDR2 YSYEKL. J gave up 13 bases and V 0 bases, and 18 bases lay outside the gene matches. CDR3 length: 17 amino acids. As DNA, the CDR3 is TGCGCCAGCAGCCAAGAATTTGGCGGGGGACGGACAACCCACCAGTTCTTC. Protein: CASSQEFGGGRTTHQFF.

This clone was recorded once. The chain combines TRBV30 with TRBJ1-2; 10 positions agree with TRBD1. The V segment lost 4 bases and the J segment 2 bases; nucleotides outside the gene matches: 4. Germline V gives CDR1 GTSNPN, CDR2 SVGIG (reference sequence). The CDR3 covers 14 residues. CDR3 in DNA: TGTGCCTGGACGGGACAGGGGCAAAACTATGGCTACACCTTC. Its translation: CAWTGQGQNYGYTF.

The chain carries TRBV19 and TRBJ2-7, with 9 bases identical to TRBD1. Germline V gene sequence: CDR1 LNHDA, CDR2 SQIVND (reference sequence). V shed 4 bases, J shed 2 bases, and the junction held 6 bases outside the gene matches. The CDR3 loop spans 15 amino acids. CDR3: CASSTGTGFTYEQYF. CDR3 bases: TGTGCCAGTAGTACCGGGACAGGGTTTACCTACGAGCAGTACTTC.

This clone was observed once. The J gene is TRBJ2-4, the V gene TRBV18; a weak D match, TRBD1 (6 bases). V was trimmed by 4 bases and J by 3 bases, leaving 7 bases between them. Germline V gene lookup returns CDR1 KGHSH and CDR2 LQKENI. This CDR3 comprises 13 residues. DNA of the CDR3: TGTGCCAGCTCACGGGACAACAAAAACATTCAGTACTTC. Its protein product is CASSRDNKNIQYF.

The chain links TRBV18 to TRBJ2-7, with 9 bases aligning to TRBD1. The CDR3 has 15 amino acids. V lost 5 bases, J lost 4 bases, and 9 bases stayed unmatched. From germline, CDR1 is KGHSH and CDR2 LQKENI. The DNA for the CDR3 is TGTGCCAGCTCATTAATAGGACAGGGGTCGTACGAGCAGTACTTC. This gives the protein CASSLIGQGSYEQYF.

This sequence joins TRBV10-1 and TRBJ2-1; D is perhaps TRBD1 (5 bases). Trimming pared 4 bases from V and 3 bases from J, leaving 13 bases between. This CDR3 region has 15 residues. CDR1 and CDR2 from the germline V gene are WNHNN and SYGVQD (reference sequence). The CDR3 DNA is TGCGCCAGCAGTGGCAGGAACAGGTTCTACAATGAGCAGTTCTTC. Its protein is CASSGRNRFYNEQFF.

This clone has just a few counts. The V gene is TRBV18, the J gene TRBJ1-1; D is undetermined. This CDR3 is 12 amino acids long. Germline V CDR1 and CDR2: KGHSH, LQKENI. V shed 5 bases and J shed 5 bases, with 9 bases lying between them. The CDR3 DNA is TGTGCCAGCTCATCACAAGAGACTGAAGCTTTCTTT. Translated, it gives CASSSQETEAFF.

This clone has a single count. For the CDR3, the DNA is TGCAGTATTCCGGGACTAGCGGGAGGATTCTACAATGAGCAGTTCTTC. It encodes CSIPGLAGGFYNEQFF. This sequence joins TRBV29-1 and TRBJ2-1; 15 bases line up with TRBD2. This CDR3 is built from 16 residues. Germline CDR1 is SQVTM and CDR2 is ANQGSEA.

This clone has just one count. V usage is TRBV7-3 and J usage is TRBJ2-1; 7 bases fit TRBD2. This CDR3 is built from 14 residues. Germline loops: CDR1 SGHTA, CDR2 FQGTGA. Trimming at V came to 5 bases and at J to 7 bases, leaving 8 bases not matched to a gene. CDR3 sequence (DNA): TGTGCCAGCAGCGAGGCGGGAGTTCGGAATGAGCAGTTCTTC. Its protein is CASSEAGVRNEQFF.

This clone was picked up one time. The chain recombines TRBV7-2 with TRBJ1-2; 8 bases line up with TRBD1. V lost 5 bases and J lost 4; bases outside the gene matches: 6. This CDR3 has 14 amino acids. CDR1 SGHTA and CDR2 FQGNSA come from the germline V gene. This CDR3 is CASSAQGVGYGYTF. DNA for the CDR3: TGTGCCAGCAGCGCACAGGGGGTGGGCTATGGCTACACCTTC.

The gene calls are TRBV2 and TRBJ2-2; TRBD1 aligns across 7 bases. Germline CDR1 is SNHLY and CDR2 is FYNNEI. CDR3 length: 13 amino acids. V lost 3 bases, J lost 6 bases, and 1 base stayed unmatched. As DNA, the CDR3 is TGTGCCAGCAGTGATACAGGGGCCGGGGAGCTGTTTTTT. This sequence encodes CASSDTGAGELFF.